These 16 T cell receptor beta chains came from one sample sequenced in a study of PD-1 blockade in classical Hodgkin lymphoma (dated by TCRdb to about 2020). The sample's time point label is to be understood as: cycle 1 day 1 (C1D1), immediately before nivolumab initiation. Relapse after autologous stem cell transplantation had occurred in all trial patients, and cohorts A, B and C were distinguished by prior brentuximab vedotin exposure. Receptor libraries were prepared by the immunoSEQ multiplex PCR assay. Held by TCRdb, this immuneACCESS table contains in-frame sequences only and omits some clones. Under half of the omission traces to an unresolved V gene where checked; the cause of the rest is unknown. In this sample the table shows 20,000 to 25,000 clones, 71% of which occur a single time. Together, the top ten hold 15% to 20% of the sample. Sequenced here: peripheral blood mononuclear cells (PBMCs), sampled at baseline. Receptors were obtained from a human donor with classical Hodgkin lymphoma.

This clone came up a few times. The chain combines TRBV7-9 with TRBJ1-2; D not resolved. This CDR3 contains 13 residues. Germline V gene data show CDR1 as SEHNR and CDR2 as FQNEAQ (reference sequence). The V and J ends lost 7 bases and 0 bases respectively, with 9 bases between them. CDR3 residues: CASTPSTNYGYTF. CDR3 bases: TGTGCCAGCACCCCCTCGACTAACTATGGCTACACCTTC.

This clone was picked up a small number of times. This chain connects TRBV6-5 to TRBJ2-7; 7 nucleotides match TRBD1. CDR1 MNHEY and CDR2 SVGAGI come from the germline V gene. The CDR3 is 15 residues long. J gave up 4 bases and V 6 bases, and 12 bases lay outside the gene matches. As DNA, the CDR3 is TGTGCCAGCAGGCGACCGACAGGGTATGCTTACGAGCAGTACTTC. Amino acids: CASRRPTGYAYEQYF.

This clone was seen more than once but under ten times. The chain uses TRBV5-4 and TRBJ2-2; D remains ambiguous. CDR1 is SGHNT, CDR2 YYREEE, per germline (reference sequence). The CDR3 is 12 residues long. V gave up 4 bases and J gave up 5 bases, with 6 bases separating them. The CDR3 DNA is TGTGCCAGCAGCCACCCTACCGGGGAGCTGTTTTTT. It is translated as CASSHPTGELFF.

This rearrangement joins TRBV28 to TRBJ2-3, with TRBD1 matching over 7 bases. The germline gives CDR1 MDHEN, CDR2 SYDVKM. Germline trimming cut 2 bases from V and 2 bases from J; bases unmatched to any gene: 7. CDR3 size: 16 residues. The CDR3 is CASSLEGATITDTQYF. The CDR3 DNA reads TGTGCCAGCAGTTTAGAGGGGGCTACGATCACAGATACGCAGTATTTT.

The V and J genes are TRBV7-2 and TRBJ1-5; TRBD1 is a possible D gene (6 bases). Germline values: CDR1 SGHTA, CDR2 FQGNSA. Trimming removed 1 base from V and 7 bases from J, with 17 bases in between. The CDR3 extends over 16 amino acids. CDR3 nucleotide sequence: TGTGCCAGCAGCTTAGGCCGCCAGGGGCCGGGGCAGCCCCAGCATTTT. This translates into CASSLGRQGPGQPQHF.

The genes are TRBV4-1 and TRBJ2-2, with TRBD2 matching over 13 bases. V was pared by 4 bases and J by 1 base, with 6 bases of the junction left unmatched. CDR3 length: 18 residues. Germline values: CDR1 MGHRA, CDR2 YSYEKL. The CDR3 nucleotides are TGCGCCAGCAGCCGCACTAGCGGGGGGGGAGGGAACACCGGGGAGCTGTTTTTT. This translates into CASSRTSGGGGNTGELFF.

This clone was observed a few times. The chain carries TRBV19 and TRBJ2-1; 12 bases align to TRBD2. Per the germline V gene, CDR1 is LNHDA and CDR2 is SQIVND (reference sequence). The length of the CDR3 is 18 residues. Germline trimming cut 3 bases from V and 0 bases from J; bases unmatched to any gene: 6. The CDR3 loop reads CASSILAGGPGSYNEQFF. The CDR3 region has the DNA TGTGCCAGTAGTATTCTAGCGGGAGGGCCCGGCTCCTACAATGAGCAGTTCTTC.

In its sample, this clone was seen a few times. J is TRBJ1-5 and V is TRBV28; D unclear. V lost 4 bases and J lost 5, with 9 bases in between. The CDR3 runs 13 residues. The V gene's germline CDR1 is MDHEN and CDR2 SYDVKM. In nucleotides, the CDR3 is TGTGCCAGCAGTTCACGTCTCCATCAGCCCCAGCATTTT. Encoded protein: CASSSRLHQPQHF.

This chain joins TRBV19 and TRBJ1-2, with D unclear. Germline CDR1 reads LNHDA; CDR2 reads SQIVND (reference sequence). The CDR3 is made up of 14 amino acids. V gave up 8 bases and J gave up 2 bases, with 15 bases separating them. The CDR3 is CASLESRLNYGYTF. In DNA, the CDR3 is TGTGCCAGTCTCGAGAGCAGATTAAACTATGGCTACACCTTC.

The chain uses TRBV19 and TRBJ1-5, with D uncertain. CDR3 size: 12 residues. The V and J ends lost 3 bases and 9 bases respectively, with 9 bases between them. Germline lookup yields CDR1 LNHDA and CDR2 SQIVND (reference sequence). Here the CDR3 DNA reads TGTGCCAGTAGTATTTTGACATTGCCCCAGCATTTT. Amino acid sequence: CASSILTLPQHF.

The J gene is TRBJ1-4, the V gene TRBV7-8, with TRBD1 matching over 12 bases. J gave up 2 bases and V 5 bases, and 6 bases lay outside the gene matches. The CDR3 covers 17 residues. From germline, CDR1 is SGHVS and CDR2 FQNEAQ. CDR3 bases: TGTGCCAGCAGCCCGGGACAGGGGGCGGCCACTAATGAAAAACTGTTTTTT. Protein sequence: CASSPGQGAATNEKLFF.

The V gene is TRBV28, the J gene TRBJ1-6; D gene uncertain. V gave up 3 bases and J gave up 0 bases, with 9 bases separating them. Germline V lookup: CDR1 MDHEN, CDR2 SYDVKM. The CDR3 runs 16 residues. CDR3 nucleotide sequence: TGTGCCAGCAGTTTGATGCGGGACTCCTATAATTCACCCCTCCACTTT. It is translated as CASSLMRDSYNSPLHF.

The chain recombines TRBV20-1 with TRBJ1-2; TRBD1 is a possible D gene (6 bases). Trimming removed 5 bases at V and 8 bases at J, with 12 bases between. The CDR3 spans 11 residues. Germline V CDR1 and CDR2: DFQATT, SNEGSKA (reference sequence). CDR3 coding DNA: TGCAGTGCTCCAAACAGGGTCGGCTACACCTTC. Translating it yields CSAPNRVGYTF.

The rearrangement joins TRBV2 to TRBJ1-1; no definite D call. Germline CDR1 SNHLY, CDR2 FYNNEI. Trimming left V 5 bases short and J 2 bases short, with 9 bases between. The CDR3 has 13 residues. CDR3 loop: CASSLVVNTEAFF. CDR3 bases: TGTGCCAGCAGTTTAGTCGTTAACACTGAAGCTTTCTTT.

The chain joins TRBV15 to TRBJ2-1; D is undetermined. The CDR3 is 12 residues long. Germline V CDR1 and CDR2: LNHNV, YYDKDF (reference sequence). Trimming took 3 bases from V and 10 from J, leaving 10 bases between them. CDR3 sequence reads: CATSSPLLEQFF. CDR3 nucleotides: TGTGCCACCAGCAGTCCCTTGTTGGAGCAGTTCTTC. Using reference TRBV15 and TRBJ2-1 for the parts outside the CDR3, the full variable domain is DAMVIQNPRYQVTQFGKPVTLSCSQTLNHNVMYWYQQKSSQAPKLLFHYYDKDFNNEADTPDNFQSRRPNTSFCFLDIRSPGLGDTAMYLCATSSPLLEQFFGPGTRLTVL.

The genes are TRBV23-1 and TRBJ2-1; 9 bases match TRBD1. TRBV23-1 is known as an ORF, though its function is uncertain. With 4 bases clipped from V and 5 bases from J, the junction kept 6 bases outside the gene matches. This CDR3 has 15 residues. The CDR3 nucleotides read TGCGCCAGCAGTCCGTGGACAGGGGAAGACAATGAGCAGTTCTTC. Amino acid sequence: CASSPWTGEDNEQFF.